This T cell receptor beta chain stems from a study of blood T cell repertoires in COVID-19. On the study more broadly: In each case, the material was cDNA or gDNA derived from T cells, B-cell-depleted T cells, or PBMCs.

Sequenced by immunoSEQ multiplex PCR; TCRdb stores in-frame clones only, minus some. There are 130,000 or so clones in the sample; approximately 80% occur only once, and roughly 1.5% lies in the top ten. The CDR3 totals 15 residues. V dropped 0 bases and J dropped 2; count of bases not matched to a gene: 1. The germline V gene encodes CDR1 SGHDN and CDR2 FVKESK. This clone was picked up one time. The V call is TRBV14, the J call TRBJ1-2, with 9 bases lining up with TRBD1. This clonotype originated in a human donor in a cohort sampled during active COVID-19. Sequencing input: peripheral blood. The DNA of the CDR3 is TGTGCCAGCAGCCAAGAAGGGACAGGGAACTATGGCTACACCTTC. Translating gives CASSQEGTGNYGYTF.